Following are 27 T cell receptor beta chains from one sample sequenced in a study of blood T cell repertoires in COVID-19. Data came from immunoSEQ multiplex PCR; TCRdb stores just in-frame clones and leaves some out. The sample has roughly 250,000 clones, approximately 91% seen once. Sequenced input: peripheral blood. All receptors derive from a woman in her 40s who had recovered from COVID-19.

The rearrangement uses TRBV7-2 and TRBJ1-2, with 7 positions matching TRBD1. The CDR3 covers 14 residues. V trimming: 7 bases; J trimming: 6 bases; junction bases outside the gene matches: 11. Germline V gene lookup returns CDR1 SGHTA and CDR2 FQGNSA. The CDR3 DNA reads TGTGCCAGCACCCCACAGGGGCTTTTCGATGGCTACACCTTC. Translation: CASTPQGLFDGYTF.

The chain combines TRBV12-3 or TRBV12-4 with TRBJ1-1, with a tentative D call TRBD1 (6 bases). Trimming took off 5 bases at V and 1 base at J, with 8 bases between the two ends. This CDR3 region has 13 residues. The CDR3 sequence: CASSRTANTEAFF. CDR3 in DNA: TGTGCCAGCAGTCGGACAGCGAACACTGAAGCTTTCTTT.

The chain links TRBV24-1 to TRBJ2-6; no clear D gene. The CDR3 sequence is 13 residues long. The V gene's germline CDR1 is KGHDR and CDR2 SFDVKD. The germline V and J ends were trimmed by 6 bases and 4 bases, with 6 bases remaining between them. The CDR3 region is CATSRGGANVLTF. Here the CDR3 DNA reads TGTGCCACCAGTCGAGGCGGGGCCAACGTCCTGACTTTC.

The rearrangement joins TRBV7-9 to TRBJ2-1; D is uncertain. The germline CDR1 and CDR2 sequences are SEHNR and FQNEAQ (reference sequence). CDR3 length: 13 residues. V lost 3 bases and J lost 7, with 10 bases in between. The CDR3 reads CASSLSLENEQFF. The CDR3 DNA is TGTGCCAGCAGCTTGTCTTTGGAGAATGAGCAGTTCTTC.

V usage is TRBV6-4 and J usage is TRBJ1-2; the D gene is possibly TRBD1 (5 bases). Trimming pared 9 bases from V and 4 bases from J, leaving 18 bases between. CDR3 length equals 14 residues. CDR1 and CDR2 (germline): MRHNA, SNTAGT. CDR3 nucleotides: TGTGCCAGAGGAAAGGCAGGGTCTGGCTATGGCTACACCTTC. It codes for CARGKAGSGYGYTF.

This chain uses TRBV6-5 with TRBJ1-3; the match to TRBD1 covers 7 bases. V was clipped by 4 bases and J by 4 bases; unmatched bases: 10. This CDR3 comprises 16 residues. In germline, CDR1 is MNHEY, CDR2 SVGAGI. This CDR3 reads CASSSRQGPPGNTIYF. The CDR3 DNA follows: TGTGCCAGCAGTTCGCGACAGGGCCCCCCAGGAAACACCATATATTTT.

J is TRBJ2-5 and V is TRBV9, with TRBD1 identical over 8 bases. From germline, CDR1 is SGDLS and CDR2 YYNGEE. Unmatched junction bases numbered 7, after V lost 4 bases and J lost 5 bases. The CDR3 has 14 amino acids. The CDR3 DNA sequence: TGTGCCAGCAGCTCTCCAGGGGGCGGGGAGACCCAGTACTTC. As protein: CASSSPGGGETQYF.

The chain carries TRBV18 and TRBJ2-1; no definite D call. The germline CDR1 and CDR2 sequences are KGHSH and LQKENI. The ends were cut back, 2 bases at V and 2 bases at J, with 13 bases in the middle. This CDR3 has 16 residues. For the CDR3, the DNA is TGTGCCAGCTCACCAGGAGTACCCTCGACCTACAATGAGCAGTTCTTC. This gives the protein CASSPGVPSTYNEQFF.

The CDR3 loop reads CASSAPPTGAVNTEAFF. In DNA, the CDR3 is TGTGCCAGCAGTGCCCCTCCCACAGGGGCAGTAAACACTGAAGCTTTCTTT. The rearrangement links TRBV2 to TRBJ1-1, with 7 positions matching TRBD1. Germline lookup yields CDR1 SNHLY and CDR2 FYNNEI. The CDR3 length is 17 residues. Germline trimming cut 4 bases from V and 2 bases from J; bases unmatched to any gene: 13. Drawing the rest from reference TRBV2 and TRBJ1-1, the complete variable domain is EPEVTQTPSHQVTQMGQEVILRCVPISNHLYFYWYRQILGQKVEFLVSFYNNEISEKSEIFDDQFSVERPDGSNFTLKIRSTKLEDSAMYFCASSAPPTGAVNTEAFFGQGTRLTVV.

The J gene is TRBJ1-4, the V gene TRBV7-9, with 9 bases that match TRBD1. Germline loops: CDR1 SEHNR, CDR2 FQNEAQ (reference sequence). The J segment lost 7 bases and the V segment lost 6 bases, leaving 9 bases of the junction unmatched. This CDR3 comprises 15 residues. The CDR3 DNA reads TGTGCCAGCAGATCGACAGGGGGGATGGGTGAAAAACTGTTTTTT. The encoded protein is CASRSTGGMGEKLFF.

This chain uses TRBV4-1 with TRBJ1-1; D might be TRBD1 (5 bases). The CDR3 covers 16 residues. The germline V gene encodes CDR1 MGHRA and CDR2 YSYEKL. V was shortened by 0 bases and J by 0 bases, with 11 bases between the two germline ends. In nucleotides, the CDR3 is TGCGCCAGCAGCCAAGATTGGGCAGGGATGAACACTGAAGCTTTCTTT. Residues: CASSQDWAGMNTEAFF.

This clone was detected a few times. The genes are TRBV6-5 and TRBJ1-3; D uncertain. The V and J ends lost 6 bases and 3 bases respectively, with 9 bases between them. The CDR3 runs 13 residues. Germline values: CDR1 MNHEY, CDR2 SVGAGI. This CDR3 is CASSSGSGNTIYF. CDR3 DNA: TGTGCCAGCAGCTCGGGGAGTGGAAACACCATATATTTT.

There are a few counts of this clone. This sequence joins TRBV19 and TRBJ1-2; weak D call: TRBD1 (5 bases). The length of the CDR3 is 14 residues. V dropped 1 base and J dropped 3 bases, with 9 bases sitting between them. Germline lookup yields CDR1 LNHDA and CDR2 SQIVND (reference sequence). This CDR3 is CASSIVQGDYGYTF. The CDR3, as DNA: TGTGCCAGTAGTATAGTTCAGGGCGACTATGGCTACACCTTC.

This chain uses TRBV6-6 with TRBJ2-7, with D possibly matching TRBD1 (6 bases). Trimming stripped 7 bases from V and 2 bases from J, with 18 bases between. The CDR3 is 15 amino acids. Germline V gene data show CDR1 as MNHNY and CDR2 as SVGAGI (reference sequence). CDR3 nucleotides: TGTGCCAGCACCTCAACATTAGGACAGACCTACGAGCAGTACTTC. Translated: CASTSTLGQTYEQYF.

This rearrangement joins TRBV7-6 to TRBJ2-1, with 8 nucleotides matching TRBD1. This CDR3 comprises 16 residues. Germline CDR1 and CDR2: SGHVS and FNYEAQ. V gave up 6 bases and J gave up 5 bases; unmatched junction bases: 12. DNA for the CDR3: TGTGCCAGCAGTCCCTTGACAGGGGATCTCCACAATGAGCAGTTCTTC. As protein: CASSPLTGDLHNEQFF.

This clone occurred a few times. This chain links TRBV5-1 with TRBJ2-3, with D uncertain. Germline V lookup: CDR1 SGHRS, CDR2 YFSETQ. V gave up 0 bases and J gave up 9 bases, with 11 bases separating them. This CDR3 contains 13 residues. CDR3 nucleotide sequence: TGCGCCAGCAGCTTGGTCTACTACTCCACGCAGTATTTT. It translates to CASSLVYYSTQYF.

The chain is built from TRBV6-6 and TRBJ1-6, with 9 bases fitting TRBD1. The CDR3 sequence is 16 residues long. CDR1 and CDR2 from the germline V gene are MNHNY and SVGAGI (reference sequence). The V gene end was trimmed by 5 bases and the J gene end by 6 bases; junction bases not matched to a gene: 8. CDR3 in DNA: TGTGCCAGCAGTCCCTTTCCGGGACAGGGTAATTCACCCCTCCACTTT. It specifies CASSPFPGQGNSPLHF.

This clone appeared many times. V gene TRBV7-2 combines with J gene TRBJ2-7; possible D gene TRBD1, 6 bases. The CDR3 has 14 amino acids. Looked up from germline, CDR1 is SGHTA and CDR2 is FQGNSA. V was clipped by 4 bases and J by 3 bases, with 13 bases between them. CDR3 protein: CASSSQGPGYEQYF. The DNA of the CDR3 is TGTGCCAGCAGCTCCCAGGGGCCAGGCTACGAGCAGTACTTC. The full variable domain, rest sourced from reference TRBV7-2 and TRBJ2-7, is GAGVSQSPSNKVTEKGKDVELRCDPISGHTALYWYRQSLGQGLEFLIYFQGNSAPDKSGLPSDRFSAERTGGSVSTLTIQRTQQEDSAVYLCASSSQGPGYEQYFGPGTRLTVT.

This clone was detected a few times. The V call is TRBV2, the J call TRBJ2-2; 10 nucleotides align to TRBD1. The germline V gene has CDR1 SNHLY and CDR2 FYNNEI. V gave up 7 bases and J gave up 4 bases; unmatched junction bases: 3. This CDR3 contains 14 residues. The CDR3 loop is CASKRTGGTGELFF. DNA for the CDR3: TGTGCCAGCAAGAGGACAGGGGGCACCGGGGAGCTGTTTTTT.

In nucleotides, the CDR3 is TGTGCCAGCAGCTTAGTAGGAGCGGGGAGCACAGATACGCAGTATTTT. This translates into CASSLVGAGSTDTQYF. The rearrangement links TRBV13 to TRBJ2-3, with TRBD2 identical over 7 bases. This CDR3 spans 16 amino acids. Germline loops: CDR1 PRHDT, CDR2 FYEKMQ (reference sequence). J gave up 0 bases and V 1 base, and 4 bases lay outside the gene matches.

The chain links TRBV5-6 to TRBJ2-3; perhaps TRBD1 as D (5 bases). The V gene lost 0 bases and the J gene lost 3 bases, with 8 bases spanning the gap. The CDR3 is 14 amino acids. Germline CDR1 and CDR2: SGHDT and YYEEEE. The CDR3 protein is CASSLDRRTDTQYF. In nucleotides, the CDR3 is TGTGCCAGCAGCTTGGACAGGAGAACAGATACGCAGTATTTT.

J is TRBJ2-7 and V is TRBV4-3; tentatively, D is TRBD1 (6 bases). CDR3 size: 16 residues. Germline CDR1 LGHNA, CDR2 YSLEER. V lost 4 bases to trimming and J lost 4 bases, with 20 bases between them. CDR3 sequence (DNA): TGCGCCAGCAGCCGTTCATTTACGGACAGAGCTTACGAGCAGTACTTC. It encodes CASSRSFTDRAYEQYF.

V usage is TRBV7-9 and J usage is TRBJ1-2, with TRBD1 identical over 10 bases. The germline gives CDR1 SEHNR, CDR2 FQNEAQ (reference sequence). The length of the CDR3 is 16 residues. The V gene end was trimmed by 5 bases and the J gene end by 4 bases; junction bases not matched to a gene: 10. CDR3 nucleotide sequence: TGTGCCAGCAGCGCTGGGACAGGGGACGGGATCTATGGCTACACCTTC. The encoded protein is CASSAGTGDGIYGYTF.

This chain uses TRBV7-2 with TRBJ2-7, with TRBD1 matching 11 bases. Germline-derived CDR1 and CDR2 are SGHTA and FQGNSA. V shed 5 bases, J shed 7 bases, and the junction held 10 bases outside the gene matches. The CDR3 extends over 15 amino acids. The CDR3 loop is CASSRTGGGVWEQYF. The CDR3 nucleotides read TGTGCCAGCAGCCGGACAGGGGGCGGGGTGTGGGAGCAGTACTTC.

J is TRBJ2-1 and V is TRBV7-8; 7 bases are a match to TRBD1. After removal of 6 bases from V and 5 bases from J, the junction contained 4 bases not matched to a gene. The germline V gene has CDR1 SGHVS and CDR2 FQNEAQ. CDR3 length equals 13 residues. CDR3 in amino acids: CASSATGNNEQFF. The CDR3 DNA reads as TGTGCCAGCAGTGCGACAGGGAACAATGAGCAGTTCTTC.

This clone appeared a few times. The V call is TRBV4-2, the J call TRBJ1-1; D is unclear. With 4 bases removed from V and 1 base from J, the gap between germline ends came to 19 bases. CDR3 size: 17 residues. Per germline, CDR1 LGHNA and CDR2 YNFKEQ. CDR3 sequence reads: CASSLGGTSVSNTEAFF. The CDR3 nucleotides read TGTGCCAGCAGCCTCGGCGGCACCTCCGTTTCGAACACTGAAGCTTTCTTT.

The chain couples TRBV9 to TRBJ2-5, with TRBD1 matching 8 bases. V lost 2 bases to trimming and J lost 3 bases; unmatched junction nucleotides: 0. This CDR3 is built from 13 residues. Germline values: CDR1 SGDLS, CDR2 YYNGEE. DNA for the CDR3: TGTGCCAGCAGCGTGGGACAGGAAGAGACCCAGTACTTC. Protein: CASSVGQEETQYF. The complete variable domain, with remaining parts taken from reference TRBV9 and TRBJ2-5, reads DSGVTQTPKHLITATGQRVTLRCSPRSGDLSVYWYQQSLDQGLQFLIQYYNGEERAKGNILERFSAQQFPDLHSELNLSSLELGDSALYFCASSVGQEETQYFGPGTRLLVL.